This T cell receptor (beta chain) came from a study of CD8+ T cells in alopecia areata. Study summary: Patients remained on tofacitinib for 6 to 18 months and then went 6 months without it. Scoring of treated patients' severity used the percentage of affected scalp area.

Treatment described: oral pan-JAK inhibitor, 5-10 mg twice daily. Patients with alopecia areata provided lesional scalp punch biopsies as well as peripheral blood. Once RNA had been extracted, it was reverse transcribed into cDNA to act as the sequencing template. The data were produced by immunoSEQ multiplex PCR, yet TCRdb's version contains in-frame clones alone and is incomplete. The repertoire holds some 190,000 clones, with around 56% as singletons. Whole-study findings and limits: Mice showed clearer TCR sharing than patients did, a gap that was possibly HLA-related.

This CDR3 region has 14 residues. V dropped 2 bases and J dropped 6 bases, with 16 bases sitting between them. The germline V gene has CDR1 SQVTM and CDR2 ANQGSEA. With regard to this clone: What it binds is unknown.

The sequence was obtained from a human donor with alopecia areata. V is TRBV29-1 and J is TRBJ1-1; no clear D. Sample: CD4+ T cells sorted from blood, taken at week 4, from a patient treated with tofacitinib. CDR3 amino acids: CSVETRLVRAEAFF. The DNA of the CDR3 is TGCAGCGTTGAAACAAGGTTGGTACGAGCTGAAGCTTTCTTT.